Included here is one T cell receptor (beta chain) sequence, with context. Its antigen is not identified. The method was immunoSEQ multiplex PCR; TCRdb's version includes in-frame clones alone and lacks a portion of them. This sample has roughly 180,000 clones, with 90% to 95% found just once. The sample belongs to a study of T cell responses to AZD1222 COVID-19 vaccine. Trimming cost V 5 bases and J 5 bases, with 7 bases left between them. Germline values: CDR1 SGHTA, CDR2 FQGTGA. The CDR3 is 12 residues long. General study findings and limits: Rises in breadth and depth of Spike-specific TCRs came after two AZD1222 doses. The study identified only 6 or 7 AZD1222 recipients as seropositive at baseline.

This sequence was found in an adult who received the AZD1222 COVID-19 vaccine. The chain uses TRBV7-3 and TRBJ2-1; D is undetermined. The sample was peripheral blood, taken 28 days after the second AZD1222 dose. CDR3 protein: CASSPSNNEQFF. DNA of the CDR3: TGTGCCAGCAGCCCCTCGAACAATGAGCAGTTCTTC.